A single sample is the source of the 5 T cell receptor beta chains below, sequenced in a study of blood T cells in healthy people across ages. Through a sample-barcoded 5' primer and a J-beta primer mix, a second PCR was run for roughly 7 to 12 cycles. TCRdb re-called the 5' RACE reads with MiXCR, one entry per CDR3 protein. The data show roughly 680,000 distinct CDR3 sequences, 52% seen once. The sequenced material came from blood. The source of these receptors is a woman aged 80 or over in good health.

This clonotype was counted many times. The chain is built from TRBV5-1 and TRBJ2-1; D remains ambiguous. V lost 1 base to trimming and J lost 0 bases, with 8 bases between them. The CDR3 is made up of 15 amino acids. CDR1 is SGHRS and CDR2 is YFSETQ in the germline V gene. CDR3 nucleotides: TGCGCCAGCAGCTTGATCCGGAGCTCCTACAATGAGCAGTTCTTC. Protein product: CASSLIRSSYNEQFF.

This chain's CDR3 is CASGLPFPHTNTEAFF. The DNA for the CDR3 is TGTGCTAGTGGTCTACCCTTCCCCCACACGAACACTGAAGCTTTCTTT. The chain has TRBV12-5 and TRBJ1-1, with D hard to call. This CDR3 comprises 16 residues. Trimming stripped 5 bases from V and 1 base from J, with 17 bases between. Looked up from germline, CDR1 is LGHNT and CDR2 is FRNRAP.

V gene TRBV5-1 combines with J gene TRBJ2-3, with D hard to call. CDR1 and CDR2 from the germline V gene are SGHRS and YFSETQ. This CDR3 has 16 residues. Trimming removed 0 bases at V and 0 bases at J, with 11 bases between. This chain's CDR3 is CASSLAGGVSTDTQYF. In DNA, the CDR3 is TGCGCCAGCAGCTTGGCCGGCGGTGTTAGCACAGATACGCAGTATTTT.

This chain joins TRBV7-2 and TRBJ2-4, with 9 positions matching TRBD2. Germline V gives CDR1 SGHTA, CDR2 FQGNSA. The length of the CDR3 is 16 residues. With 4 bases clipped from V and 13 bases from J, the junction kept 17 bases outside the gene matches. Here the CDR3 reads CASSSGGLARLGEQYF. As DNA, the CDR3 is TGTGCCAGCAGCTCGGGGGGACTAGCTCGATTGGGGGAGCAGTACTTC.

The chain combines TRBV28 with TRBJ2-7; the match to TRBD1 covers 12 bases. The CDR3 spans 15 residues. Germline CDR1 and CDR2: MDHEN and SYDVKM. Trimming took 6 bases from V and 6 from J; bases not matched to a gene: 9. The CDR3 loop reads CASRKPGQGAGEQYF. CDR3 nucleotide sequence: TGTGCCAGCAGGAAACCGGGACAGGGGGCCGGCGAGCAGTACTTC.